The 13 T cell receptor beta chains below all came from one sample that was sequenced in a study of T-cell reconstitution after alpha-beta-depleted transplantation in children. Library preparation (for TCRbeta) was performed with unique molecular identifiers. Using its own MiXCR run on the PCR reads, TCRdb lists one record per CDR3 protein. Here the sample spans around 500,000 distinct CDR3 sequences, 20% to 25% being singletons. Material: PBMCs, mostly from graft donor cells, obtained 360 days after TCRalphabeta/CD19-depleted stem cell transplant. These receptors originate from a boy under two years old who had a stem cell transplant for acute myeloid leukemia, so the T cells may come from the graft donor.

This clonotype came up a few times. J is TRBJ2-3 and V is TRBV11-1, with TRBD2 matching over 7 bases. From germline, CDR1 is SGHAT and CDR2 FQDESV (reference sequence). The CDR3 length is 19 residues. The V segment lost 4 bases and the J segment 0 bases; nucleotides outside the gene matches: 16. The CDR3 region is CASSSFRAGNPISTDTQYF. CDR3 nucleotide sequence: TGTGCCAGCAGCTCCTTCAGAGCGGGGAACCCTATCAGCACAGATACGCAGTATTTT.

This clonotype was counted between two and nine times. The V and J genes are TRBV12-3 or TRBV12-4 and TRBJ2-5; D is possibly TRBD1 (5 bases). V lost 3 bases to trimming and J lost 2 bases, with 10 bases between them. The CDR3 is 14 amino acids. The CDR3 coding sequence is TGTGCCAGCAGTTTGAGGAAGGGGCAAGAGACCCAGTACTTC. Translating gives CASSLRKGQETQYF.

This clonotype was seen only a few times. The chain has TRBV6-5 and TRBJ2-5; TRBD1 agrees at 8 bases. This CDR3 has 16 amino acids. The ends lost 2 bases at V and 4 bases at J; junction bases unmatched: 9. Germline loops: CDR1 MNHEY, CDR2 SVGAGI. CDR3 region: CASSYDRGRTLETQYF. Here the CDR3 DNA reads TGTGCCAGCAGTTACGACAGGGGTCGGACCCTAGAGACCCAGTACTTC.

This clonotype was seen repeatedly, ten times or more. This chain uses TRBV5-1 with TRBJ1-1, with TRBD1 identical over 7 bases. Per the germline V gene, CDR1 is SGHRS and CDR2 is YFSETQ. The CDR3 runs to 14 residues. The V segment lost 0 bases and the J segment 10 bases; nucleotides outside the gene matches: 9. CDR3 sequence reads: CASSLGRGQTPAFF. CDR3 in DNA: TGCGCCAGCAGCTTGGGAAGGGGACAGACTCCAGCTTTCTTT.

The chain links TRBV12-3 or TRBV12-4 to TRBJ1-2, with TRBD1 identical over 7 bases. The CDR3 length is 15 residues. The V and J ends lost 4 bases and 4 bases, in that order; junction bases with no gene match: 9. CDR3 sequence: CASSSARTGSYGYTF. In DNA, the CDR3 is TGTGCCAGCAGTTCGGCCAGGACAGGTTCCTATGGCTACACCTTC.

The genes are TRBV7-2 and TRBJ2-1, with TRBD1 matching over 8 bases. This CDR3 has 12 amino acids. V shed 5 bases, J shed 11 bases, and the junction held 5 bases outside the gene matches. Germline values: CDR1 SGHTA, CDR2 FQGNSA. In DNA form, the CDR3 reads TGTGCCAGCAGCCCAGGACAGGGACAGCAGTTCTTC. Translating gives CASSPGQGQQFF.

This clonotype occurred a few times. The chain employs TRBV6-5 and TRBJ2-1, with 11 nucleotides matching TRBD2. The CDR3 has 14 residues. J gave up 5 bases and V 7 bases, and 4 bases lay outside the gene matches. CDR1 MNHEY and CDR2 SVGAGI come from the germline V gene. This CDR3 reads CASTRLAGNNEQFF. The CDR3 DNA reads as TGTGCCAGCACCAGACTAGCGGGGAACAATGAGCAGTTCTTC.

The chain carries TRBV19 and TRBJ1-3; D remains unclear. V lost 10 bases and J 0 bases, leaving 10 bases between the germline ends. The length of the CDR3 is 13 residues. Looked up from germline, CDR1 is LNHDA and CDR2 is SQIVND (reference sequence). CDR3: CATSRFSGNTIYF. The CDR3 nucleotides are TGTGCCACTTCAAGGTTCTCTGGAAACACCATATATTTT.

The chain employs TRBV12-3 or TRBV12-4 and TRBJ1-1; no clear D. CDR3 length: 13 residues. V dropped 6 bases and J dropped 0 bases, with 8 bases sitting between them. This CDR3 is CASRETVNTEAFF. DNA of the CDR3: TGTGCCAGCAGAGAAACAGTGAACACTGAAGCTTTCTTT.

This chain connects TRBV11-2 to TRBJ1-6, with no clear D. Trimming left V 0 bases short and J 14 bases short, with 11 bases between. The CDR3 is 13 amino acids. In germline, CDR1 is SGHAT, CDR2 FQNNGV. The chain's CDR3 is CASSLDGVWALHF. CDR3 sequence (DNA): TGTGCCAGCAGCTTAGATGGGGTTTGGGCCCTCCACTTT.

In this sample, this clonotype turned up many times. The V gene is TRBV12-3 or TRBV12-4, the J gene TRBJ1-1; D gene unclear. The CDR3 has 13 residues. Trimming pared 5 bases from V and 0 bases from J, leaving 7 bases between. The CDR3 region has the DNA TGTGCCAGCAGTCAAGTGGTGAACACTGAAGCTTTCTTT. It translates to CASSQVVNTEAFF.

On this clonotype: A much larger clonotype is one base distant, so this may be a read error. The conserved final phenylalanine or tryptophan is absent from the CDR3, which likely points to a read error. The chain links TRBV29-1 to TRBJ1-2; 7 bases map to TRBD1. V lost 1 base to trimming and J lost 5 bases; unmatched junction nucleotides: 4. The V gene's germline CDR1 is SQVTM and CDR2 ANQGSEA. The CDR3 has 13 amino acids. This CDR3 is CSVEGQGGYGYTY. The CDR3 DNA sequence: TGCAGCGTTGAAGGACAGGGAGGGTATGGCTACACCTAC.

The chain couples TRBV6-5 to TRBJ2-1; D is possibly TRBD1 (6 bases). The CDR3 loop spans 15 amino acids. Per germline, CDR1 MNHEY and CDR2 SVGAGI. Trimming pared 6 bases from V and 0 bases from J, leaving 12 bases between. CDR3 DNA: TGTGCCAGCAGGTACAGGGAAAGCTCCTACAATGAGCAGTTCTTC. This sequence encodes CASRYRESSYNEQFF.